This T cell receptor (beta chain) was documented in a study of molecular identifiers for immune sequencing clone quantification. Study-level findings and limits: Highly expanded clone sizes could end up underestimated if a barcode were shared by identical TCR molecules.

V lost 6 bases and J 4 bases, leaving 22 bases between the germline ends. Germline-derived CDR1 and CDR2 are MDHEN and SYDVKM. The CDR3 is made up of 18 amino acids. Judged by abundance, this clonotype is medium-sized (0.01 to 0.1%). As yet, its antigen is unknown. Preparation of naive CD8 libraries involved roughly 19,000 to 1,000,000 sorted cells and 10%, 30% or 50% RNA. Methods described previously, with TCR primers listed, were used for bulk TCR libraries. TCRdb used MiXCR to reprocess the PCR reads, holding one entry per CDR3 protein. The sample has thousands of distinct CDR3 sequences, 30% to 40% seen once.

This clonotype was obtained from a human donor in good health. Some libraries in this study had Jurkat cell RNA spiked in. Sequenced sample: naive CD8+ T cells from blood, with Jurkat cell RNA spiked in. Regarding subset: FACS-sorted CD8+CD4-CCR7+CD45RA+ naive T cells. The chain recombines TRBV28 with TRBJ2-6, with D possibly being TRBD1 or TRBD2 (5 bases each). CDR3 sequence (DNA): TGTGCCAGCAGCAACCCGGGACCCGAGACCTCCGGGGCCAACGTCCTGACTTTC. Its translation: CASSNPGPETSGANVLTF. The whole variable domain, filled in from reference TRBV28 and TRBJ2-6, reads DVKVTQSSRYLVKRTGEKVFLECVQDMDHENMFWYRQDPGLGLRLIYFSYDVKMKEKGDIPEGYSVSREKKERFSLILESASTNQTSMYLCASSNPGPETSGANVLTFGAGSRLTVL.